Given below is one TCR beta chain in context. The antigen is undetermined. Those with chemo-refractory metastatic non-small-cell lung cancer were treated with focal radiation combined with CTLA-4 blockade using ipilimumab. Assay used: immunoSEQ multiplex PCR; TCRdb lists only in-frame clones, some missing. The sample contains 25,000 to 35,000 clones, roughly 77% of which appear only once. The sample is drawn from a study of radiotherapy plus CTLA-4 blockade in lung cancer. Study results and limitations: Response was reportedly best predicted by early blood T cell clone dynamics, with interferon-beta.

The sequence came from a human donor with non-small cell lung cancer that progressed on radiotherapy plus ipilimumab. This specimen was peripheral blood, taken from a patient treated with radiotherapy plus ipilimumab.

For the CDR3, the DNA is TGTGCCATCAAATGGACAGCCAACACTGAAGCTTTCTTT. Translating gives CAIKWTANTEAFF. The chain has TRBV10-3 and TRBJ1-1; D perhaps matches TRBD1 (6 bases). The germline gives CDR1 ENHRY, CDR2 SYGVKD. V shed 7 bases and J shed 2 bases, with 11 bases lying between them. CDR3 length: 13 amino acids.